The 26 T cell receptor beta chains reported below all come from one sample, sequenced in a study of Tregs in tolerant kidney transplant recipients (dated by TCRdb to the late 2010s). Libraries were prepared through the immunoSEQ multiplex PCR assay. This is the immuneACCESS table as TCRdb keeps it, with only in-frame sequences that have V and J called. A part of the clones is gone; compared with another copy, unresolved V genes explain less than half, and the rest is unexplained. The sample data list roughly 64,000 clones, and more than 75% of these were observed just once. The ten top clones hold 3.5% to 4% of the sample. The sample's time point, from its label and the paper: 6 months after combined kidney and bone marrow transplant. Transplants used related donors with nonmyeloablative bone marrow transplantation; mixed chimerism was transient in the human trials. The material was CD4+ T cells from blood (PBMCs), obtained 6 months after the transplant. The receptors originated from a human patient who received a combined kidney and bone marrow transplant. Once a transplant has taken place, some T cells may be donor derived.

The V gene is TRBV5-6, the J gene TRBJ1-6; 9 bases are a match to TRBD1. Per the germline V gene, CDR1 is SGHDT and CDR2 is YYEEEE. The CDR3 spans 16 residues. The V segment lost 5 bases and the J segment 6 bases; nucleotides outside the gene matches: 9. The CDR3 protein is CASRPGTGRTNSPLHF. The CDR3 region has the DNA TGTGCCAGCAGACCCGGGACAGGGCGGACTAATTCACCCCTCCACTTT.

The chain recombines TRBV25-1 with TRBJ2-5, with 8 positions matching TRBD1. V shed 3 bases and J 2 bases; nucleotides not matched to a gene: 5. Germline V CDR1 and CDR2: MGHDK, SYGVNS. The CDR3 contains 15 residues. DNA of the CDR3: TGTGCCAGCAGTGAGGACAGGGCTTCGCAAGAGACCCAGTACTTC. Its translation: CASSEDRASQETQYF. Full variable domain (remainder filled in from reference TRBV25-1 and TRBJ2-5): EADIYQTPRYLVIGTGKKITLECSQTMGHDKMYWYQQDPGMELHLIHYSYGVNSTEKGDLSSESTVSRIRTEHFPLTLESARPSHTSQYLCASSEDRASQETQYFGPGTRLLVL.

The genes are TRBV7-8 and TRBJ2-5; D possibly corresponds to TRBD2 (5 bases). CDR1 is SGHVS and CDR2 is FQNEAQ in the germline V gene. V lost 2 bases and J 11 bases, leaving 9 bases between the germline ends. The CDR3 extends over 11 amino acids. Here the CDR3 reads CASSLTREQYF. For the CDR3, the DNA is TGTGCCAGCAGCTTAACAAGGGAGCAGTACTTC. Full variable domain (remainder filled in from reference TRBV7-8 and TRBJ2-5): GAGVSQSPRYKVAKRGQDVALRCDPISGHVSLFWYQQALGQGPEFLTYFQNEAQLDKSGLPSDRFFAERPEGSVSTLKIQRTQQEDSAVYLCASSLTREQYFGPGTRLLVL.

The chain joins TRBV6-1 to TRBJ2-1; perhaps TRBD2 as D (6 bases). This CDR3 has 13 residues. V shed 2 bases and J shed 10 bases, with 12 bases lying between them. Germline CDR1 is MNHNS and CDR2 is SASEGT. The CDR3: CASSELASGEQFF. The CDR3 DNA sequence: TGTGCCAGCAGTGAATTAGCGAGCGGGGAGCAGTTCTTC.

There are a few counts of this clone. V is TRBV7-2 and J is TRBJ1-4, with a weak D call TRBD1 (6 bases). Trimming shortened V by 2 bases and J by 3 bases, and 10 bases separated the two germline ends. Germline V gene sequence: CDR1 SGHTA, CDR2 FQGNSA. The CDR3 totals 15 residues. CDR3 residues: CASSLNGQSNEKLFF. Here the CDR3 DNA reads TGTGCCAGCAGCTTAAACGGACAGTCTAATGAAAAACTGTTTTTT.

The chain combines TRBV5-6 with TRBJ2-1; 9 positions match TRBD1. The CDR3 is 15 residues long. CDR1 SGHDT and CDR2 YYEEEE come from the germline V gene. Unmatched junction bases numbered 10, after V lost 4 bases and J lost 8 bases. The CDR3: CASSGGTGSSHEQFF. Written as DNA, the CDR3 is TGTGCCAGCAGCGGAGGGACAGGGAGTAGCCATGAGCAGTTCTTC.

The chain couples TRBV7-6 to TRBJ1-5, with a tentative D call TRBD1 (6 bases). The CDR3 is 15 amino acids. V lost 5 bases to trimming and J lost 5 bases, with 16 bases between them. Germline V gene sequence: CDR1 SGHVS, CDR2 FNYEAQ. The DNA of the CDR3 is TGTGCCAGCAGCCCCAGTCTGACAGGAGATCAGCCCCAGCATTTT. Its translation: CASSPSLTGDQPQHF.

V gene TRBV28 combines with J gene TRBJ1-5, with D perhaps matching TRBD1 (6 bases). The CDR3 length is 15 residues. The germline V and J ends were trimmed by 5 bases and 6 bases, with 17 bases remaining between them. CDR1 MDHEN and CDR2 SYDVKM come from the germline V gene. The CDR3 reads CASSPSEGEGQPQHF. The CDR3 DNA is TGTGCCAGCAGTCCCAGCGAGGGGGAGGGTCAGCCCCAGCATTTT.

The sample holds one count of this clone. This chain joins TRBV7-9 and TRBJ2-7, with TRBD1 matching 8 bases. The junction had 6 bases not matched to a gene; V was cut back by 5 bases and J by 3 bases. This CDR3 has 14 amino acids. The germline V gene encodes CDR1 SEHNR and CDR2 FQNEAQ (reference sequence). DNA for the CDR3: TGTGCCAGCAGCACTACAGGGGGACGCTACGAGCAGTACTTC. Translation gives CASSTTGGRYEQYF.

The V call is TRBV6-5, the J call TRBJ1-2, with TRBD1 matching over 8 bases. The V and J ends lost 6 bases and 0 bases, in that order; junction bases with no gene match: 3. CDR1 is MNHEY and CDR2 is SVGAGI in the germline V gene. The CDR3 has 14 residues. Here the CDR3 DNA reads TGTGCCAGCAGCCCAGGGGGCTCTAACTATGGCTACACCTTC. Translating it yields CASSPGGSNYGYTF.

The chain has TRBV5-4 and TRBJ2-7; tentatively, D is TRBD2 (5 bases). This CDR3 region has 14 residues. With 0 bases removed from V and 5 bases from J, the gap between germline ends came to 12 bases. The V gene's germline CDR1 is SGHNT and CDR2 YYREEE (reference sequence). CDR3 sequence: CASSLAIEGHEQYF. The CDR3 DNA follows: TGTGCCAGCAGCTTGGCGATTGAGGGTCACGAGCAGTACTTC.

This clone was seen more than once but under ten times. V and J are TRBV6-6 and TRBJ1-1, with D unresolved. This CDR3 is built from 15 residues. Per the germline V gene, CDR1 is MNHNY and CDR2 is SVGAGI (reference sequence). V lost 2 bases, J lost 0 bases, and 10 bases lay in between. The CDR3 reads CASSYRQALNTEAFF. The DNA for the CDR3 is TGTGCCAGCAGTTACCGGCAGGCCCTGAACACTGAAGCTTTCTTT.

This rearrangement joins TRBV6-1 to TRBJ2-5; 7 bases are shared with TRBD1. Losses at the gene ends were 6 bases for V and 5 bases for J; bases not matched to a gene: 12. This CDR3 spans 15 amino acids. Germline CDR1 reads MNHNS; CDR2 reads SASEGT. The CDR3 DNA follows: TGTGCCAGCAGGGCCCCCGGGACAGTGTCGGAGACCCAGTACTTC. Encoded protein: CASRAPGTVSETQYF.

The chain uses TRBV28 and TRBJ2-7, with no clear D. The CDR3 is 11 residues long. Germline assignment: CDR1 MDHEN and CDR2 SYDVKM. Trimming removed 6 bases from V and 3 bases from J, with 6 bases in between. CDR3 sequence reads: CASSYVYEQYF. CDR3 DNA: TGTGCCAGCAGCTACGTCTACGAGCAGTACTTC.

The J gene is TRBJ1-4, the V gene TRBV5-5, with 9 nucleotides matching TRBD1. CDR3 length: 15 amino acids. J lost 4 bases, V lost 4 bases, and 5 bases had no gene match. Germline V gene sequence: CDR1 SGHKS, CDR2 YYEKEE (reference sequence). CDR3 loop: CASSPRTGVNEKLFF. In DNA form, the CDR3 reads TGTGCCAGCAGCCCAAGGACAGGGGTTAATGAAAAACTGTTTTTT.

This chain connects TRBV6-1 to TRBJ2-1; 7 bases align to TRBD2. The CDR3 has 16 residues. Germline trimming cut 3 bases from V and 7 bases from J; bases unmatched to any gene: 12. Germline CDR1 and CDR2: MNHNS and SASEGT. The CDR3 DNA reads as TGTGCCAGCAGTGACCGGGACTATCACCCCCTTAATGAGCAGTTCTTC. Amino acids: CASSDRDYHPLNEQFF.

The chain links TRBV6-1 to TRBJ1-4; no clear D. The germline V and J ends were trimmed by 6 bases and 1 base, with 12 bases remaining between them. The length of the CDR3 is 15 residues. The germline V gene has CDR1 MNHNS and CDR2 SASEGT. The CDR3 region is CASSGLPGTNEKLFF. CDR3 DNA sequence: TGTGCCAGCAGCGGACTTCCTGGAACTAATGAAAAACTGTTTTTT.

The V gene is TRBV29-1, the J gene TRBJ1-2; TRBD1 matches at 10 bases. Germline V gene sequence: CDR1 SQVTM, CDR2 ANQGSEA. CDR3 length: 14 amino acids. The V segment lost 3 bases and the J segment 4 bases; nucleotides outside the gene matches: 5. The CDR3 protein is CSVETGGASYGYTF. The CDR3 nucleotides are TGCAGCGTTGAGACAGGGGGCGCATCCTATGGCTACACCTTC.

J is TRBJ2-3 and V is TRBV7-2, with a possible D match to TRBD2 (6 bases). The V end was cut by 0 bases, the J end by 6 bases, with 13 bases between. This CDR3 has 15 residues. The germline V gene has CDR1 SGHTA and CDR2 FQGNSA. The CDR3 reads CASSLAGLLLDTQYF. The CDR3 DNA reads as TGTGCCAGCAGCTTAGCGGGACTCCTCTTGGATACGCAGTATTTT.

CDR3 sequence: CASSKVGQGVEAFF. CDR3 nucleotide sequence: TGTGCCAGCAGCAAAGTGGGACAGGGAGTTGAAGCTTTCTTT. J is TRBJ1-1 and V is TRBV21-1; the DNA was not used to check the table's D call, TRBD1. TRBV21-1 constitutes a pseudogene. The CDR3 consists of 14 residues.

This clone appeared a single time. The rearrangement joins TRBV5-1 to TRBJ1-3, with TRBD1 as a possible D gene (6 bases). The V end lost 1 base, the J end lost 2 bases, and 13 bases lay between the germline ends. Germline CDR1 reads SGHRS; CDR2 reads YFSETQ. This CDR3 spans 16 amino acids. The CDR3 here is CASSLSGHSAGNTIYF. CDR3 nucleotides: TGCGCCAGCAGCTTGTCGGGACACAGTGCTGGAAACACCATATATTTT.

The V and J genes are TRBV9 and TRBJ1-2; D possibly corresponds to TRBD1 (5 bases). Germline lookup yields CDR1 SGDLS and CDR2 YYNGEE. The CDR3 runs to 12 residues. Deletions cut 3 bases from V and 7 bases from J, with 10 bases between. The CDR3 nucleotides read TGTGCCAGCAGCGCGGCAGGGATTGGCTACACCTTC. Its translation: CASSAAGIGYTF.

This chain joins TRBV6-1 and TRBJ1-1, with TRBD1 as a possible D gene (5 bases). The CDR3 covers 14 residues. V was trimmed by 7 bases and J by 5 bases, leaving 17 bases between them. The germline V gene has CDR1 MNHNS and CDR2 SASEGT. CDR3 DNA: TGTGCCAGCACATGGGGGGGAGAGACAACTGAAGCTTTCTTT. Translation gives CASTWGGETTEAFF.

The genes are TRBV4-1 and TRBJ1-1, with 10 bases fitting TRBD1. The CDR3 length is 16 residues. Germline V gene data show CDR1 as MGHRA and CDR2 as YSYEKL. With V trimmed by 6 bases and J by 0 bases, 7 bases remained unmatched. CDR3 protein: CASRGTGVAMNTEAFF. CDR3 DNA sequence: TGCGCCAGCAGGGGGACAGGGGTCGCGATGAACACTGAAGCTTTCTTT.

The chain combines TRBV7-9 with TRBJ2-3, with TRBD2 identical over 8 bases. V trimming: 5 bases; J trimming: 0 bases; junction bases outside the gene matches: 7. Germline V lookup: CDR1 SEHNR, CDR2 FQNEAQ (reference sequence). The CDR3 length is 16 residues. CDR3 in DNA: TGTGCCAGCAGCCGGAGCAGCGGGGGCAGCACAGATACGCAGTATTTT. As protein: CASSRSSGGSTDTQYF.

V gene TRBV5-1 combines with J gene TRBJ2-2; no definite D call. V lost 3 bases to trimming and J lost 4 bases, with 10 bases between them. The germline V gene has CDR1 SGHRS and CDR2 YFSETQ. The CDR3 loop spans 14 amino acids. The chain's CDR3 is CASSSPDRTGELFF. In DNA form, the CDR3 reads TGCGCCAGCAGCTCTCCAGATCGCACCGGGGAGCTGTTTTTT.